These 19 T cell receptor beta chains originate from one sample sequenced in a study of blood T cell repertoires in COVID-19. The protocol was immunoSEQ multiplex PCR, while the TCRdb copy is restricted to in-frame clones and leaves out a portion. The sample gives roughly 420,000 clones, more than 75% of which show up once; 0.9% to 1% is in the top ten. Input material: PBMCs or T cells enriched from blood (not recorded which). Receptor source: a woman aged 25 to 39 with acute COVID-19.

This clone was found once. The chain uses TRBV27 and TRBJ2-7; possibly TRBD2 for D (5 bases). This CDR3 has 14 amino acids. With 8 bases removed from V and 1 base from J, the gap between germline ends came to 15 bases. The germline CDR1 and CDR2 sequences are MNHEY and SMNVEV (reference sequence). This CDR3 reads CASGPGGRSYEQYF. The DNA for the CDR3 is TGTGCCAGCGGCCCAGGAGGAAGGTCCTACGAGCAGTACTTC.

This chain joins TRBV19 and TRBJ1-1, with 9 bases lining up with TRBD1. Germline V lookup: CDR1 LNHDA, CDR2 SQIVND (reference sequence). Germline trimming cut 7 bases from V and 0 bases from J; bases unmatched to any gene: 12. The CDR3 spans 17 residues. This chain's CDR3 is CASTRKDRGLMNTEAFF. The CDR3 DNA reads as TGTGCCAGTACAAGAAAGGACAGGGGACTTATGAACACTGAAGCTTTCTTT.

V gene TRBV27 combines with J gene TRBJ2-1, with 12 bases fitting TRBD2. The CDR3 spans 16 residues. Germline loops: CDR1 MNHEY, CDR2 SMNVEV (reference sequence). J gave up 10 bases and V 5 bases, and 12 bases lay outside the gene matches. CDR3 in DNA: TGTGCCAGCAGTGAAAAAGGACTAGCGGGGCTCGGAGAGCAGTTCTTC. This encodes CASSEKGLAGLGEQFF.

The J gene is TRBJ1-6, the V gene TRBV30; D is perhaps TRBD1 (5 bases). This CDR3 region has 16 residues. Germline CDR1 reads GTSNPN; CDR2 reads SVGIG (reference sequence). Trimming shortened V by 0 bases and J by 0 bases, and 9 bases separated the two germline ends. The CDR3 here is CAWSVRGSSYNSPLHF. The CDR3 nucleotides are TGTGCCTGGAGTGTACGGGGGAGCTCCTATAATTCACCCCTCCACTTT.

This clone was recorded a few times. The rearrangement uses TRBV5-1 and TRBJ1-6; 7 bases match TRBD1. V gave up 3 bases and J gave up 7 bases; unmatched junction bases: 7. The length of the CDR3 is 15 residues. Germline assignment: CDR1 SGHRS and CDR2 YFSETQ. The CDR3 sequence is CASSSEGARNSPLHF. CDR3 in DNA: TGCGCCAGCAGCTCCGAGGGGGCGAGGAATTCACCCCTCCACTTT.

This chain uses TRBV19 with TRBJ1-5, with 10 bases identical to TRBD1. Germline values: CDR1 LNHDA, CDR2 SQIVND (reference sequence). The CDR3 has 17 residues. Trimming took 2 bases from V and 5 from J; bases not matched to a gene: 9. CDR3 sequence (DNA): TGTGCCAGTAGTATAAAGGGGGGACAGGGGTTACATCAGCCCCAGCATTTT. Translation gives CASSIKGGQGLHQPQHF.

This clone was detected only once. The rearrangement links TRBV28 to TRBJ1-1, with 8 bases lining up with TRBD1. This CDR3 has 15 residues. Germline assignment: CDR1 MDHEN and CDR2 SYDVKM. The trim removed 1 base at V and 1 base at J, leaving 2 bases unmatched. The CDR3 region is CASSLLGTGNTEAFF. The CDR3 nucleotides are TGTGCCAGCAGTTTATTGGGGACAGGGAACACTGAAGCTTTCTTT.

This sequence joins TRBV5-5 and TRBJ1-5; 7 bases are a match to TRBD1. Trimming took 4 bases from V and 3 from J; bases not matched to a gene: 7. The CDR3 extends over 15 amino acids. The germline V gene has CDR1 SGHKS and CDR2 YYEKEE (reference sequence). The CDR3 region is CASSGGTELNQPQHF. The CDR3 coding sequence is TGTGCCAGCAGCGGTGGGACAGAGCTCAATCAGCCCCAGCATTTT.

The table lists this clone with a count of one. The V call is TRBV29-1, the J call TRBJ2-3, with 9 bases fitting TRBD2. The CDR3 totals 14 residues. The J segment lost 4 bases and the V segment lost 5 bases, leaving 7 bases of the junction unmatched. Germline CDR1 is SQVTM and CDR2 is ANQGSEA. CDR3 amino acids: CSVQAGGPPDTQYF. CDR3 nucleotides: TGCAGCGTTCAGGCGGGGGGGCCGCCAGATACGCAGTATTTT.

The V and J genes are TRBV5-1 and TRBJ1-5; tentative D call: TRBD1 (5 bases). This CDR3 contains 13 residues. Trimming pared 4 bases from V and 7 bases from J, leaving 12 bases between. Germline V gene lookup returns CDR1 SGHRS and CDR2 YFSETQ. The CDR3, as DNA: TGCGCCAGCAGCGTTGTGGGGGGACAGCCCCAGCATTTT. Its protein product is CASSVVGGQPQHF.

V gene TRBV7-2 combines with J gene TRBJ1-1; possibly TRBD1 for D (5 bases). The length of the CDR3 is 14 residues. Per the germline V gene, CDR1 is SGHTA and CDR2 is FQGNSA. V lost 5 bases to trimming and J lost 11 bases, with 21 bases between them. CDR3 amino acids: CASSPTQGRVGAFF. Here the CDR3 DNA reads TGTGCCAGCAGCCCCACCCAGGGAAGGGTGGGGGCTTTCTTT.

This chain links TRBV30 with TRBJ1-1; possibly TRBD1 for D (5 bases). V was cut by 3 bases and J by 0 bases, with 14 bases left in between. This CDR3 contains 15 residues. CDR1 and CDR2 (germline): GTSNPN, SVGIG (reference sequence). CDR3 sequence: CAWRGRGGMNTEAFF. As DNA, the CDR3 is TGTGCCTGGAGAGGTCGGGGCGGGATGAACACTGAAGCTTTCTTT.

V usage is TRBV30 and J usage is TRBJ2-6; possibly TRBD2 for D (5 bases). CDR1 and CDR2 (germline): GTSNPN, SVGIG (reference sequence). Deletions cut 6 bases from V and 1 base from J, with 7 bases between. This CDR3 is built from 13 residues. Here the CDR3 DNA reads TGTGCCTGTAGAGGGTCTGGGGCCAACGTCCTGACTTTC. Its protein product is CACRGSGANVLTF.

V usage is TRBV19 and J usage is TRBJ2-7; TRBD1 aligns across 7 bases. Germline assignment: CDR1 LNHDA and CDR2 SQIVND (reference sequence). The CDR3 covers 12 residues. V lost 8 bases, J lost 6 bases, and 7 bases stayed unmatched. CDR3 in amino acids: CASRDRLSEQYF. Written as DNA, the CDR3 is TGTGCCAGTCGGGACAGACTCTCCGAGCAGTACTTC.

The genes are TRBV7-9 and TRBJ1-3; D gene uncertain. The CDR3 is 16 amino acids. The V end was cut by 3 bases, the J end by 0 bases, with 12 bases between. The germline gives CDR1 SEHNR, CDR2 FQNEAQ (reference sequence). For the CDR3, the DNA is TGTGCCAGCAGCTTCTTTCGGGTCAACTCTGGAAACACCATATATTTT. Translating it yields CASSFFRVNSGNTIYF.

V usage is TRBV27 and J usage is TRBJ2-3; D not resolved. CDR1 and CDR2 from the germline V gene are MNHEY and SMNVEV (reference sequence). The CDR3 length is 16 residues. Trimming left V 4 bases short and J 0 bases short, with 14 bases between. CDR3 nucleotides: TGTGCCAGCAGTTCCATCGTCTGGCCTAGCACAGATACGCAGTATTTT. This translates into CASSSIVWPSTDTQYF.

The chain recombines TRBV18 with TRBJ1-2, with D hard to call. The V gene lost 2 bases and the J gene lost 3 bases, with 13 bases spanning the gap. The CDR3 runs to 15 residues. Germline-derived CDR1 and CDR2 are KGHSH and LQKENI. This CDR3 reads CASSPGREKDYGYTF. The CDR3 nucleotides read TGTGCCAGCTCACCAGGGAGGGAAAAGGACTATGGCTACACCTTC. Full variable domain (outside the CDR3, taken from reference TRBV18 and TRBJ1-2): NAGVMQNPRHLVRRRGQEARLRCSPMKGHSHVYWYRQLPEEGLKFMVYLQKENIIDESGMPKERFSAEFPKEGPSILRIQQVVRGDSAAYFCASSPGREKDYGYTFGSGTRLTVV.

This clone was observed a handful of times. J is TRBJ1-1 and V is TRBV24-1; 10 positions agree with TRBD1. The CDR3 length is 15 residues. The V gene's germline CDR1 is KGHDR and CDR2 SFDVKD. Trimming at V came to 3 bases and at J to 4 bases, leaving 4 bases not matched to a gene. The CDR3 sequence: CATSDGTGVPTEAFF. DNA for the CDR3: TGTGCCACCAGTGATGGGACAGGGGTCCCCACTGAAGCTTTCTTT.

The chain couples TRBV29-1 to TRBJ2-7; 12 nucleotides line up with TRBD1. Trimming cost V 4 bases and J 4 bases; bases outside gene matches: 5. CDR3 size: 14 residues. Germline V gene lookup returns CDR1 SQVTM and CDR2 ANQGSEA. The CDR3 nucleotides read TGCAGCGTTGGGGGGGACAGGGGGCTGTACGAGCAGTACTTC. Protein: CSVGGDRGLYEQYF.